The rows below give T cell receptor beta chains drawn from one sample of a study of T-cell memory formation after mild COVID-19. TCRdb reprocessed the 5' RACE reads via MiXCR and lists one record per CDR3 protein. The sample yields approximately 560,000 distinct CDR3 sequences, 15% to 20% seen once. The sample consisted of PBMCs or a T cell subset sorted from them (not recorded which). Receptors originate from an adult woman who had mild COVID-19 (a few samples of this study predate the infection). Cell type and time point are not known. The CDR3 runs from the conserved cysteine through the conserved F or W. The D gene is left open where the match is weak. The listing skips clone size in some rows; elsewhere it reads once, few, many or a size class.

CASSETSGRAIDEQFF TGTGCCAGCAGCGAGACTAGCGGGAGGGCCATCGATGAGCAGTTCTTC TRBJ2-1 TRBV7-9 TRBD2 .
CASSVGSGTLDYEQYF TGTGCCAGCAGCGTAGGGTCCGGGACCCTCGACTACGAGCAGTACTTC TRBJ2-7 TRBV9 . few
CASSPQGAKAGELFF TGTGCCAGCAGCCCACAGGGGGCGAAGGCCGGGGAGCTGTTTTTT TRBJ2-2 TRBV7-8 TRBD1 .
CATGRGGVNTEAFF TGTGCCACGGGCCGAGGTGGGGTGAACACTGAAGCTTTCTTT TRBJ1-1 TRBV30 . few
CASSLAGSGRQEYEQYF TGTGCCAGCAGTTTAGCTGGTAGCGGGAGGCAAGAGTACGAGCAGTACTTC TRBJ2-7 TRBV12-3/TRBV12-4 TRBD2 few
CSVEERGLAGAGTQYF TGCAGCGTTGAAGAGAGGGGACTAGCGGGAGCGGGGACCCAGTACTTC TRBJ2-5 TRBV29-1 TRBD2 few
CAWRRTGSNTGELFF TGTGCCTGGAGAAGAACCGGGAGCAACACCGGGGAGCTGTTTTTT TRBJ2-2 TRBV30 . many
CASSLGLDYNEQFF TGCGCCAGCAGCTTGGGGCTAGACTACAATGAGCAGTTCTTC TRBJ2-1 TRBV5-1 . many
CASSPLDIYGYTF TGTGCCAGCTCACCACTCGACATCTATGGCTACACCTTC TRBJ1-2 TRBV18 . few
CASSPSVGDEQYF TGTGCCAGCAGCCCCTCAGTCGGGGACGAGCAGTACTTC TRBJ2-7 TRBV7-6 . few
CSASAGQPYGYTF TGCAGTGCTAGTGCGGGACAGCCCTATGGCTACACCTTC TRBJ1-2 TRBV20-1 TRBD1 many
CASRSLGEQFF TGTGCCAGCAGATCGCTGGGTGAGCAGTTCTTC TRBJ2-1 TRBV7-2 . .
CASSRTFTGLGGDTQYF TGTGCCAGCAGCCGCACATTTACGGGACTAGGGGGGGATACGCAGTATTTT TRBJ2-3 TRBV7-6 TRBD2 few
CASSLVPGVPSGTRTYEQYF TGCGCCAGCAGCTTGGTTCCCGGGGTTCCCTCCGGGACACGAACCTACGAGCAGTACTTC TRBJ2-7 TRBV5-1 . .
CASSLRGHSGANVLTF TGTGCCAGCAGCTTACGTGGCCATTCCGGGGCCAACGTCCTGACTTTC TRBJ2-6 TRBV7-6 . few
CASSSGQIAMGYTF TGTGCCAGCAGCTCCGGACAGATAGCTATGGGCTACACCTTC TRBJ1-2 TRBV12-3/TRBV12-4 . .
CASSQGDRFNEQFF TGTGCCAGCAGCCAAGGCGACAGATTCAATGAGCAGTTCTTC TRBJ2-1 TRBV4-2 . few
CASSQWTGKGTGELFF TGCGCCAGCAGCCAATGGACAGGGAAGGGCACCGGGGAGCTGTTTTTT TRBJ2-2 TRBV4-1 TRBD1 few
CASSDPGGGSYNEQFF TGTGCCAGCAGTGACCCCGGCGGAGGGTCCTACAATGAGCAGTTCTTC TRBJ2-1 TRBV25-1 . few
CASSPSTGGVYGYTF TGTGCCAGCAGTCCGTCGACAGGGGGCGTCTATGGCTACACCTTC TRBJ1-2 TRBV27 TRBD1 few
CASSYENSRGNEKLFF TGTGCCAGCAGTTACGAGAATTCTAGGGGGAATGAAAAACTGTTTTTT TRBJ1-4 TRBV6-5 . .
CASSPTHLGNIQYF TGTGCCAGCAGCCCCACGCACCTGGGGAACATTCAGTACTTC TRBJ2-4 TRBV7-9 . few
CASSSSRDFQMSEQYF TGTGCCAGCAGCTCGTCCCGGGACTTCCAGATGTCCGAGCAGTACTTC TRBJ2-7 TRBV7-2 . .
CASSLGDSNSNQPQHF TGTGCCAGCTCACTTGGGGACAGTAATAGCAATCAGCCCCAGCATTTT TRBJ1-5 TRBV18 TRBD1 many
CASSVPPAKLFF TGTGCCAGCAGCGTACCCCCAGCAAAACTGTTTTTT TRBJ1-4 TRBV7-2 . .
CSVELLDAGVHYGYTF TGCAGCGTTGAACTCCTTGACGCAGGGGTGCACTATGGCTACACCTTC TRBJ1-2 TRBV29-1 . .
CASSSQRNTGELFF TGTGCCAGCAGCTCGCAGCGGAACACCGGGGAGCTGTTTTTT TRBJ2-2 TRBV5-4 . few
CASSQLTGLSTYEQYF TGTGCCAGCAGCCAACTGACAGGCCTTTCTACCTACGAGCAGTACTTC TRBJ2-7 TRBV5-5 . .
CASSPTGQGAYEQYF TGTGCCAGCTCACCCACGGGACAGGGGGCTTACGAGCAGTACTTC TRBJ2-7 TRBV18 TRBD1 few
CASRGGALKETQYF TGTGCCAGCAGGGGGGGGGCCCTCAAAGAGACCCAGTACTTC TRBJ2-5 TRBV7-2 . .
CASSMLTSVDTQYF TGTGCCAGTAGTATGTTGACTAGCGTGGATACGCAGTATTTT TRBJ2-3 TRBV19 TRBD2 .
CASRLQGSTEAFF TGTGCCAGCAGACTACAGGGGAGCACTGAAGCTTTCTTT TRBJ1-1 TRBV2 TRBD1 few
CASSLGRPLAYEQYF TGTGCCAGCAGTTTAGGCAGACCTCTCGCCTACGAGCAGTACTTC TRBJ2-7 TRBV27 . few
CASSPLDSGANVLTF TGTGCCAGCTCACCATTGGACTCTGGGGCCAACGTCCTGACTTTC TRBJ2-6 TRBV18 . few
CSVTEGMDNEAFF TGCAGCGTCACGGAGGGGATGGACAATGAAGCTTTCTTT TRBJ1-1 TRBV29-1 . .
CASRTGTGGAYEQYF TGTGCCAGCAGAACCGGGACAGGGGGCGCGTACGAGCAGTACTTC TRBJ2-7 TRBV7-2 TRBD1 .
CASRYRGSSGANVLTF TGTGCCAGCAGGTACAGGGGTTCCTCTGGGGCCAACGTCCTGACTTTC TRBJ2-6 TRBV2 TRBD1 .
CASSFGRVDGYTF TGCGCCAGCAGCTTCGGCAGGGTAGATGGCTACACCTTC TRBJ1-2 TRBV5-1 . few
CASSVDYGPYEQYF TGTGCCAGCAGCGTAGATTATGGGCCGTACGAGCAGTACTTC TRBJ2-7 TRBV9 . .
CASRGDRYEQYF TGTGCCAGCAGGGGCGACCGCTACGAGCAGTACTTC TRBJ2-7 TRBV25-1 . .
CATLGTENTGELFF TGTGCCACCCTTGGGACAGAGAACACCGGGGAGCTGTTTTTT TRBJ2-2 TRBV24-1 TRBD1 .
CASSLRIADTQYF TGTGCCAGCAGCTTAAGAATAGCAGATACGCAGTATTTT TRBJ2-3 TRBV7-3 . .
CASSQTVAVPPYEQYF TGCGCCAGCAGCCAGACCGTAGCAGTCCCTCCCTACGAGCAGTACTTC TRBJ2-7 TRBV4-3 . .
CASTQGGGRAFF TGTGCCAGTACGCAAGGGGGGGGCCGGGCTTTCTTT TRBJ1-1 TRBV19 . few
CSAVSLLSEHFYEQYF TGCAGTGCCGTGAGCCTACTCAGCGAACATTTCTACGAGCAGTACTTC TRBJ2-7 TRBV20-1 . .
CASSKKGRDFTNTGELFF TGTGCCAGCAGCAAAAAAGGGCGGGACTTCACGAACACCGGGGAGCTGTTTTTT TRBJ2-2 TRBV21-1 . .
CSVAGGDMNTEAFF TGCAGCGTTGCGGGGGGAGACATGAACACTGAAGCTTTCTTT TRBJ1-1 TRBV29-1 . .
CASRKGQGLTYGYTF TGTGCCAGCAGAAAGGGACAGGGACTCACCTATGGCTACACCTTC TRBJ1-2 TRBV12-3/TRBV12-4 TRBD1 few
CAWKSGGKYNEQFF TGTGCCTGGAAAAGCGGGGGGAAATACAATGAGCAGTTCTTC TRBJ2-1 TRBV30 TRBD2 few
CATEGSWTSGNPSNTGELFF TGTGCCACCGAAGGCAGCTGGACTAGCGGGAACCCCTCGAACACCGGGGAGCTGTTTTTT TRBJ2-2 TRBV24-1 TRBD2 .
CASSPVSARANTGELFF TGTGCCAGCAGCCCCGTGAGCGCCCGAGCGAACACCGGGGAGCTGTTTTTT TRBJ2-2 TRBV7-9 . .
CASSEMSYEQYF TGTGCCAGCAGTGAAATGTCCTACGAGCAGTACTTC TRBJ2-7 TRBV25-1 . .
CASSPSGTPGPEAFF TGTGCCAGCAGCCCCTCCGGGACCCCTGGACCTGAAGCTTTCTTT TRBJ1-1 TRBV9 . few
CASSPLGGGTRPRGNTEAFF TGTGCCAGCTCACCGCTCGGAGGGGGAACCCGGCCACGGGGGAACACTGAAGCTTTCTTT TRBJ1-1 TRBV18 . .
CASSQDLTYEQYF TGTGCCAGCAGCCAAGATCTTACCTACGAGCAGTACTTC TRBJ2-7 TRBV3-1 . many